This T cell receptor (beta chain) is drawn from a study of CD8 T cells in Susac syndrome. Reverse transcription of roughly 0.45 to 1 ug RNA was performed with random hexamers. A multiplex approach, immunoSEQ multiplex PCR, amplified TCR beta CDR3 across 54 Vbeta and 13 Jbeta. TCRdb reprocessed the immunoSEQ multiplex PCR reads via MiXCR and lists one record per CDR3 protein. The data hold around 62,000 distinct CDR3 sequences, with around 94% observed a single time. The CDR3 is 14 residues long. Per germline, CDR1 MNHEY and CDR2 SMNVEV (reference sequence). V lost 4 bases and J lost 7, with 13 bases in between. Peripheral blood CD8+ and CD4+ T cells were profiled by TCR beta sequencing. Negative isolation yielded the CD8+ and CD4+ T cells, while FACS enriched the TEMRA cells.

The sequenced material came from CD8+ T cells from PBMCs. The chain joins TRBV27 to TRBJ2-2; unclear D gene. The clonotype comes from a human donor in good health. CDR3 sequence (DNA): TGTGCCAGCAGTTCCCCTATGGGTATCGGGGAGCTGTTTTTT. This codes for CASSSPMGIGELFF.